Shown below are 28 T cell receptor beta chains from a single sample sequenced in a study of identical twins. TCRdb recomputed calls from the 5' RACE reads with MiXCR, one row per CDR3 protein. The profile shows about 210,000 distinct CDR3 sequences, 9.4% of them singletons. The sequencing input was memory (CD45RO+) T cells sorted from blood. The receptors shown here come from a woman aged 18-29 years in good health.

This sequence joins TRBV7-8 and TRBJ2-7, with a possible D match to TRBD2 (5 bases). This CDR3 has 14 residues. V lost 0 bases and J 2 bases, leaving 8 bases between the germline ends. Germline loops: CDR1 SGHVS, CDR2 FQNEAQ. CDR3 nucleotide sequence: TGTGCCAGCAGCTTAGCTACCGGGACCTACGAGCAGTACTTC. Translated, it gives CASSLATGTYEQYF.

As for this clonotype: No conserved phenylalanine or tryptophan is present at the end of the CDR3, so a read error is the likely explanation. The rearrangement links TRBV12-3 or TRBV12-4 to TRBJ2-7, with 10 bases identical to TRBD1. The CDR3 has 14 amino acids. Trimming cost V 3 bases and J 6 bases; bases outside gene matches: 5. The CDR3 loop reads CASSLAGTGVEQYL. The DNA of the CDR3 is TGTGCCAGCAGTTTGGCCGGGACAGGGGTCGAGCAGTACCTC.

This clonotype occurred a few times. The chain couples TRBV12-3 or TRBV12-4 to TRBJ2-3; 13 bases agree with TRBD2. The CDR3 loop spans 15 amino acids. V lost 6 bases and J lost 2; bases outside the gene matches: 2. CDR3: CASRGLAGLTDTQYF. The CDR3 DNA follows: TGTGCCAGCAGGGGACTAGCGGGGCTCACAGATACGCAGTATTTT.

The gene calls are TRBV7-2 and TRBJ2-5; no clear D. V gave up 1 base and J gave up 5 bases, with 11 bases separating them. Germline CDR1 is SGHTA and CDR2 is FQGNSA. The length of the CDR3 is 14 residues. In DNA form, the CDR3 reads TGTGCCAGCAGCTTAGGGGCTAGAAGTGAGACCCAGTACTTC. Translating it yields CASSLGARSETQYF.

J is TRBJ1-6 and V is TRBV6-1; 8 bases fit TRBD1. Germline CDR1 reads MNHNS; CDR2 reads SASEGT. The CDR3 loop spans 14 amino acids. V trimming: 6 bases; J trimming: 10 bases; junction bases outside the gene matches: 8. CDR3 DNA sequence: TGTGCCAGCAGCCAACAGGGGGTACGATCACCCCTCCACTTT. Amino acid sequence: CASSQQGVRSPLHF.

The table lists this clonotype with many counts. The rearrangement links TRBV12-3 or TRBV12-4 to TRBJ2-3, with 7 bases matching TRBD2. The CDR3 runs to 15 residues. Germline trimming cut 2 bases from V and 3 bases from J; bases unmatched to any gene: 5. CDR3 amino acids: CASSLWEGRTDTQYF. The CDR3 bases are TGTGCCAGCAGTTTATGGGAGGGGAGGACAGATACGCAGTATTTT.

This clonotype was seen at least ten times. J is TRBJ2-1 and V is TRBV12-3 or TRBV12-4; D may be TRBD1 or TRBD2 (6 bases each). Trimming took 8 bases from V and 6 from J, leaving 17 bases between them. CDR3 size: 14 residues. The CDR3: CASSRGVFTNEQFF. Written as DNA, the CDR3 is TGTGCCAGCTCAAGGGGGGTGTTCACCAATGAGCAGTTCTTC.

The chain links TRBV10-1 to TRBJ2-7, with D perhaps matching TRBD1 or TRBD2 (5 bases each). CDR1 and CDR2 (germline): WNHNN, SYGVQD (reference sequence). The germline V and J ends were trimmed by 6 bases and 9 bases, with 12 bases remaining between them. This CDR3 spans 11 amino acids. CDR3 amino acids: CASSGAGAQYF. Here the CDR3 DNA reads TGCGCCAGCAGCGGGGCCGGGGCGCAGTACTTC.

Ten or more counts support this clonotype. This sequence joins TRBV5-6 and TRBJ1-1; 9 bases fit TRBD1. Germline-derived CDR1 and CDR2 are SGHDT and YYEEEE. After removal of 5 bases from V and 1 base from J, the junction contained 3 bases not matched to a gene. The CDR3 is made up of 14 amino acids. The CDR3 here is CASRRTGANTEAFF. In DNA form, the CDR3 reads TGTGCCAGCAGGCGGACAGGGGCGAACACTGAAGCTTTCTTT.

This clonotype was seen a handful of times. The genes are TRBV6-1 and TRBJ1-2; the D is unclear. This CDR3 contains 12 residues. V lost 3 bases, J lost 4 bases, and 6 bases lay in between. Germline CDR1 and CDR2: MNHNS and SASEGT. Here the CDR3 reads CASSDYVYGYTF. CDR3 nucleotide sequence: TGTGCCAGCAGTGATTACGTCTATGGCTACACCTTC.

This clonotype has a count of ten or more. The chain recombines TRBV5-1 with TRBJ2-1, with a tentative D call TRBD2 (5 bases). Germline V gene lookup returns CDR1 SGHRS and CDR2 YFSETQ. The CDR3 contains 14 residues. Trimming shortened V by 4 bases and J by 15 bases, and 23 bases separated the two germline ends. The DNA of the CDR3 is TGCGCCAGCAGCCGGTCTGGTGATAGCGTGGGTTTGTTCTTC. Protein: CASSRSGDSVGLFF.

This clonotype is classed as medium-sized. The chain carries TRBV6-4 and TRBJ2-3; the match to TRBD1 covers 11 bases. CDR1 MRHNA and CDR2 SNTAGT come from the germline V gene. V shed 2 bases and J 6 bases; nucleotides not matched to a gene: 1. CDR3 length: 14 residues. CDR3 residues: CASSDGQGADTQYF. CDR3 bases: TGTGCCAGCAGTGACGGACAGGGGGCGGATACGCAGTATTTT.

The rearrangement joins TRBV18 to TRBJ2-7; D perhaps matches TRBD2 (6 bases). CDR1 is KGHSH and CDR2 is LQKENI in the germline V gene. The CDR3 contains 16 residues. V was pared by 5 bases and J by 4 bases, with 21 bases between. CDR3 DNA sequence: TGTGCCAGCTCATCCCCTGGAGGGAGTTTCTCATACGAGCAGTACTTC. Amino acid sequence: CASSSPGGSFSYEQYF.

This clonotype was counted ten times or more. DNA of the CDR3: TGTGCCAGCAGCTCAAGACCCTCCTACGAGCAGTACTTC. As protein: CASSSRPSYEQYF. The chain links TRBV9 to TRBJ2-7; no firm D call. V was trimmed by 4 bases and J by 0 bases, leaving 8 bases between them. In germline, CDR1 is SGDLS, CDR2 YYNGEE. The CDR3 contains 13 residues.

The V and J genes are TRBV20-1 and TRBJ1-5, with 9 bases aligning to TRBD1. Germline V gene data show CDR1 as DFQATT and CDR2 as SNEGSKA (reference sequence). The CDR3 runs to 16 residues. J was trimmed by 6 bases and V by 6 bases; bases with no gene match: 15. CDR3: CSAATPGTGSSQPQHF. For the CDR3, the DNA is TGCAGTGCCGCCACCCCCGGGACAGGGAGTTCTCAGCCCCAGCATTTT.

The chain employs TRBV12-5 and TRBJ2-5; TRBD1 might be the D (6 bases). This CDR3 contains 15 residues. The V end lost 5 bases, the J end lost 2 bases, and 15 bases lay between the germline ends. The germline CDR1 and CDR2 sequences are LGHNT and FRNRAP. Here the CDR3 reads CASGLRLGAQETQYF. Written as DNA, the CDR3 is TGTGCTAGTGGTCTCCGACTGGGGGCACAAGAGACCCAGTACTTC.

The chain links TRBV20-1 to TRBJ1-2; D is ambiguous. The CDR3 is 13 residues long. Germline CDR1 reads DFQATT; CDR2 reads SNEGSKA (reference sequence). Trimming took 0 bases from V and 6 from J, leaving 11 bases between them. This CDR3 is CSARDLVAHGYTF. The CDR3 DNA reads TGCAGTGCTAGAGATCTCGTGGCCCATGGCTACACCTTC.

Many counts were recorded for this clonotype. The chain uses TRBV9 and TRBJ2-2; 7 bases align to TRBD1. Trimming removed 2 bases from V and 4 bases from J; junction bases left unmatched: 8. Germline V gene sequence: CDR1 SGDLS, CDR2 YYNGEE. CDR3 length: 16 residues. The CDR3 loop reads CASSVNRGRGTGELFF. The CDR3 bases are TGTGCCAGCAGCGTTAACAGGGGCAGGGGCACCGGGGAGCTGTTTTTT.

In its sample, this clonotype was seen a few times. The chain carries TRBV20-1 and TRBJ1-2; D may be TRBD1 (6 bases). The CDR3 runs 13 residues. Trimming removed 4 bases at V and 2 bases at J, with 11 bases between. CDR1 is DFQATT, CDR2 SNEGSKA, per germline (reference sequence). The CDR3 loop reads CSATDSLNYGYTF. CDR3 nucleotides: TGCAGTGCTACGGACAGCTTGAACTATGGCTACACCTTC.

This clonotype was found a few times. This chain links TRBV7-3 with TRBJ2-1; 14 bases map to TRBD2. Germline CDR1 SGHTA, CDR2 FQGTGA. Losses at the gene ends were 1 base for V and 6 bases for J; bases not matched to a gene: 8. CDR3 length: 18 amino acids. CDR3 amino acids: CASSLSPRTSGGINEQFF. Written as DNA, the CDR3 is TGTGCCAGCAGCTTAAGCCCCAGGACTAGCGGGGGGATCAATGAGCAGTTCTTC.

The table lists this clonotype with a few counts. The chain combines TRBV5-5 with TRBJ2-1; D is ambiguous. The V end lost 0 bases, the J end lost 4 bases, and 11 bases lay between the germline ends. CDR3 size: 15 residues. CDR1 is SGHKS, CDR2 YYEKEE, per germline (reference sequence). CDR3 in amino acids: CASSLGLYLYNEQFF. The CDR3 DNA sequence: TGTGCCAGCAGCTTGGGACTCTATCTTTACAATGAGCAGTTCTTC.

The chain couples TRBV11-2 to TRBJ1-1; no clear D. The germline V and J ends were trimmed by 2 bases and 0 bases, with 13 bases remaining between them. Germline values: CDR1 SGHAT, CDR2 FQNNGV. This CDR3 has 16 residues. CDR3 DNA sequence: TGTGCCAGCAGCTTAAAGATGACTCATATGAACACTGAAGCTTTCTTT. Its translation: CASSLKMTHMNTEAFF. The entire variable domain, with the rest obtained from reference TRBV11-2 and TRBJ1-1, is as follows: EAGVAQSPRYKIIEKRQSVAFWCNPISGHATLYWYQQILGQGPKLLIQFQNNGVVDDSQLPKDRFSAERLKGVDSTLKIQPAKLEDSAVYLCASSLKMTHMNTEAFFGQGTRLTVV.

The rearrangement uses TRBV30 and TRBJ2-3; D is uncertain. Germline V lookup: CDR1 GTSNPN, CDR2 SVGIG (reference sequence). The CDR3 runs to 12 residues. Trimming stripped 1 base from V and 7 bases from J, with 9 bases between. The CDR3 here is CAWSGNRNTQYF. DNA of the CDR3: TGTGCCTGGAGTGGAAATCGGAATACGCAGTATTTT.

This clonotype was picked up many times. The V gene is TRBV4-3, the J gene TRBJ1-2; D perhaps matches TRBD1 (5 bases). This CDR3 contains 16 residues. Germline CDR1 and CDR2: LGHNA and YSLEER. The germline V and J ends were trimmed by 0 bases and 5 bases, with 16 bases remaining between them. The DNA for the CDR3 is TGCGCCAGCAGCCAAGATGTGGTCCCGGAGGGGTATGGCTACACCTTC. It codes for CASSQDVVPEGYGYTF.

This clonotype appeared a few times. CDR3 sequence reads: CSVAQGDGEQFF. The DNA for the CDR3 is TGCAGCGTTGCCCAGGGGGATGGTGAGCAGTTCTTC. The chain combines TRBV29-1 with TRBJ2-1, with TRBD1 matching 7 bases. V lost 4 bases and J lost 9; bases outside the gene matches: 6. CDR3 length equals 12 residues. Germline CDR1 SQVTM, CDR2 ANQGSEA.

The chain has TRBV7-9 and TRBJ1-1; maybe TRBD1 (6 bases). The V and J ends lost 5 bases and 1 base respectively, with 17 bases between them. The CDR3 sequence is 16 residues long. The germline V gene has CDR1 SEHNR and CDR2 FQNEAQ (reference sequence). CDR3 in amino acids: CASSRAGGQPNTEAFF. CDR3 sequence (DNA): TGTGCCAGCAGCAGGGCGGGGGGGCAGCCGAACACTGAAGCTTTCTTT.

This clonotype showed up many times. The rearrangement links TRBV12-3 or TRBV12-4 to TRBJ1-1; no clear D. V was clipped by 6 bases and J by 7 bases, with 9 bases between them. This CDR3 spans 11 amino acids. CDR3 coding DNA: TGTGCCAGCAGGACTTTATATGAAGCTTTCTTT. This codes for CASRTLYEAFF.

This clonotype was observed at least ten times. This rearrangement joins TRBV12-3 or TRBV12-4 to TRBJ1-2, with D uncertain. V was pared by 4 bases and J by 8 bases, with 14 bases between. CDR3 length: 13 residues. CDR3 in DNA: TGTGCCAGCAGTTGGAACCCGGAGGTGGGCTACACCTTC. Translation: CASSWNPEVGYTF.